Below, one T cell receptor (beta chain) is given with its context. This record belongs to a study of blood T cell repertoires in COVID-19. Study overall: The cDNA or gDNA used as material had been derived from T cells, B-cell-depleted T cells, or PBMCs.

The authors' processing: Nucleated cell number was recorded as an estimate derived from reference gene primer amplification. The table came from immunoSEQ multiplex PCR; TCRdb's copy has only in-frame clones and leaves some out. V, J and clone size were drawn from that table, and D and trimming were deduced from the DNA. The data contain 260,000 or so clones, 88% of them singletons. CDR3 length: 17 residues. CDR1 and CDR2 from the germline V gene are SGHKS and YYEKEE (reference sequence). The ends were cut back, 4 bases at V and 4 bases at J, with 23 bases in the middle. The sequence came from a man between 18 and 35 years old with active or convalescent COVID-19. This chain links TRBV5-5 with TRBJ1-1; possible D gene TRBD1, 5 bases. The sample consisted of peripheral blood. This CDR3 reads CASSRPGISTSGTEAFF. CDR3 in DNA: TGTGCCAGCAGCCGCCCAGGGATTTCGACGTCCGGCACTGAAGCTTTCTTT.